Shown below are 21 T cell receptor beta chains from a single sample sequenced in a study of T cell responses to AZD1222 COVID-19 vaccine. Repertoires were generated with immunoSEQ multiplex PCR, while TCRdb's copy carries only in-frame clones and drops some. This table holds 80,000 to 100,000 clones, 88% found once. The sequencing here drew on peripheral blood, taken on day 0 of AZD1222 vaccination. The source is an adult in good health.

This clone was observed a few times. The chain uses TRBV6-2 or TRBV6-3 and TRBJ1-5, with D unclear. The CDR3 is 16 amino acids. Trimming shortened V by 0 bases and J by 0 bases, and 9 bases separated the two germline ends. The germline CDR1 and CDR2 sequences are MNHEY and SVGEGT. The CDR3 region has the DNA TGTGCCAGCAGTTACTCCGGTGCTCTTAGCAATCAGCCCCAGCATTTT. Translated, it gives CASSYSGALSNQPQHF.

The CDR3 loop is CASSPGGQGGYEQYF. The CDR3 nucleotides read TGTGCCAGCAGCCCCGGGGGACAGGGGGGATACGAGCAGTACTTC. This chain links TRBV13 with TRBJ2-7, with 11 bases identical to TRBD1. J gave up 4 bases and V 5 bases, and 7 bases lay outside the gene matches. The germline V gene encodes CDR1 PRHDT and CDR2 FYEKMQ (reference sequence). The CDR3 loop spans 15 amino acids.

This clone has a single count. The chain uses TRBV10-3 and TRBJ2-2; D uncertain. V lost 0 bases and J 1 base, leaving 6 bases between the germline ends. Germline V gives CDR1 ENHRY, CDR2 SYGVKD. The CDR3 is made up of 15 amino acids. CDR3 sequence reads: CAISESPGNTGELFF. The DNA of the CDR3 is TGTGCCATCAGTGAGTCCCCAGGGAACACCGGGGAGCTGTTTTTT.

CDR3 amino acids: CASGERLTEAFF. Here the CDR3 DNA reads TGTGCCAGCGGGGAGCGACTCACTGAAGCTTTCTTT. The chain employs TRBV7-9 and TRBJ1-1; D unresolved. The CDR3 totals 12 residues. CDR1 is SEHNR and CDR2 is FQNEAQ in the germline V gene (reference sequence). V lost 8 bases to trimming and J lost 4 bases, with 11 bases between them.

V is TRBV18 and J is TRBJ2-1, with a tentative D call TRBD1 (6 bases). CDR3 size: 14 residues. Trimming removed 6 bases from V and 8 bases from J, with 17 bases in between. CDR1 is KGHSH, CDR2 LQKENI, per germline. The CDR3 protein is CASSSSIQGDEQFF. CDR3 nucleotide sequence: TGTGCCAGCTCTTCCAGCATACAGGGCGATGAGCAGTTCTTC. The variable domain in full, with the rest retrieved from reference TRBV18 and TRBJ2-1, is NAGVMQNPRHLVRRRGQEARLRCSPMKGHSHVYWYRQLPEEGLKFMVYLQKENIIDESGMPKERFSAEFPKEGPSILRIQQVVRGDSAAYFCASSSSIQGDEQFFGPGTRLTVL.

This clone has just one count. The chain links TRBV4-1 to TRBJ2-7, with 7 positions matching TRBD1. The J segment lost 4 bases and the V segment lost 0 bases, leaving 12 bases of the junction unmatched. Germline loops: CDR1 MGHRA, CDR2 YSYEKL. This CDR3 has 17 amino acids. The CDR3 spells CASSQEEAGTEAYEQYF. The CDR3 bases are TGCGCCAGCAGCCAAGAAGAGGCCGGGACAGAAGCATACGAGCAGTACTTC.

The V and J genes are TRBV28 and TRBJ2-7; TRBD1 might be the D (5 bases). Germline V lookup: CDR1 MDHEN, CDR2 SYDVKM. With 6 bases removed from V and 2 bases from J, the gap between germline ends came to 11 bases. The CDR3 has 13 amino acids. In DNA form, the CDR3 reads TGTGCCAGCAGGGACATCGGAACCTACGAGCAGTACTTC. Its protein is CASRDIGTYEQYF.

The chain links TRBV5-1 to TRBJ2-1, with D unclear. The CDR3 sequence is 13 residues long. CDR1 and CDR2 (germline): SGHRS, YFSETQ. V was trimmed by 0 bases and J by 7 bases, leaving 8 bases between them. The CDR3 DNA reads TGCGCCAGCAGCTTGGAAAGAAGGAATGAGCAGTTCTTC. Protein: CASSLERRNEQFF. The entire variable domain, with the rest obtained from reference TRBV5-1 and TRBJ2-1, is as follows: KAGVTQTPRYLIKTRGQQVTLSCSPISGHRSVSWYQQTPGQGLQFLFEYFSETQRNKGNFPGRFSGRQFSNSRSEMNVSTLELGDSALYLCASSLERRNEQFFGPGTRLTVL.

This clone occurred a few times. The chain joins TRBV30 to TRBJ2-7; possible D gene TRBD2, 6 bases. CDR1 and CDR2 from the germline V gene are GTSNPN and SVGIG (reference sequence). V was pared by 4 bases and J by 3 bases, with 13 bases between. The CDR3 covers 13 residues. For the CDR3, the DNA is TGTGCCTGGAAGAGCGGAGGGTTCTACGAGCAGTACTTC. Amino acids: CAWKSGGFYEQYF.

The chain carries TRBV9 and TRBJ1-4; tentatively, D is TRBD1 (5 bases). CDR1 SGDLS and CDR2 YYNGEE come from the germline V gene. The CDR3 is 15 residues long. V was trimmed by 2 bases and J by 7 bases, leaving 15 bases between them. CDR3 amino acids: CASSVAQGVGEKLFF. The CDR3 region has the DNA TGTGCCAGCAGCGTGGCCCAGGGTGTTGGTGAAAAACTGTTTTTT. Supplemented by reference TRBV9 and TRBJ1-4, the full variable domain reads DSGVTQTPKHLITATGQRVTLRCSPRSGDLSVYWYQQSLDQGLQFLIQYYNGEERAKGNILERFSAQQFPDLHSELNLSSLELGDSALYFCASSVAQGVGEKLFFGSGTQLSVL.

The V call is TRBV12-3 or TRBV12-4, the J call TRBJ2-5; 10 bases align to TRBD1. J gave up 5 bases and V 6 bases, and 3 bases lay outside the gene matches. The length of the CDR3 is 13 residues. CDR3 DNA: TGTGCCAGCAGCAGGGACAGGGGTGAGACCCAGTACTTC. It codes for CASSRDRGETQYF.

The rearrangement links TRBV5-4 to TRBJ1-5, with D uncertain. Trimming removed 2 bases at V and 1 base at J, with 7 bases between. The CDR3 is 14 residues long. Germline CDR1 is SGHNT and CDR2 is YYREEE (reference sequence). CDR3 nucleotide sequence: TGTGCCAGCAGCTTTGGCGGGAGCAATCAGCCCCAGCATTTT. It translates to CASSFGGSNQPQHF.

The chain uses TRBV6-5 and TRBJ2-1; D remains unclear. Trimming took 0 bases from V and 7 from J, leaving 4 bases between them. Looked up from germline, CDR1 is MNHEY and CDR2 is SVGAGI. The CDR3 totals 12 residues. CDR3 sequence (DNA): TGTGCCAGCAGTTACTCTGGGAATGAGCAGTTCTTC. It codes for CASSYSGNEQFF.

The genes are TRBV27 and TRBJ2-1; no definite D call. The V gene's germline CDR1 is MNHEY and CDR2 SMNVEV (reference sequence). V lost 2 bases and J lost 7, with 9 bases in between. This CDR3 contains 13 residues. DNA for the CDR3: TGTGCCAGCAGTTTACGGTCGGCAAATGAGCAGTTCTTC. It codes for CASSLRSANEQFF.

This chain's CDR3 is CASSKRESYEQYF. CDR3 DNA: TGTGCCAGCAGTAAGCGGGAGAGCTACGAGCAGTACTTC. The chain links TRBV6-2 or TRBV6-3 to TRBJ2-7, with TRBD2 identical over 8 bases. The germline V gene encodes CDR1 MNHEY and CDR2 SVGEGT. There are 13 residues in the CDR3. The J segment lost 3 bases and the V segment lost 5 bases, leaving 3 bases of the junction unmatched.

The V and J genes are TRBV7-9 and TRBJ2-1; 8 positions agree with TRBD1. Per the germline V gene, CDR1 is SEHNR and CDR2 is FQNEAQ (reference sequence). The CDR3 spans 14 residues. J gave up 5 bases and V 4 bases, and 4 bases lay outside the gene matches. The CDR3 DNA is TGTGCCAGCAGCTCGAAGACAGGGGACAATGAGCAGTTCTTC. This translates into CASSSKTGDNEQFF.

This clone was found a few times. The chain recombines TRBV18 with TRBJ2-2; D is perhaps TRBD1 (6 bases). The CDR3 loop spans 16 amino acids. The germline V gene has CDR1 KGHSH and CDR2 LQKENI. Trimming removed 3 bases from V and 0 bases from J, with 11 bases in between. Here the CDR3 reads CASSPRDIANTGELFF. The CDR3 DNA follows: TGTGCCAGCTCACCTAGGGACATTGCGAACACCGGGGAGCTGTTTTTT.

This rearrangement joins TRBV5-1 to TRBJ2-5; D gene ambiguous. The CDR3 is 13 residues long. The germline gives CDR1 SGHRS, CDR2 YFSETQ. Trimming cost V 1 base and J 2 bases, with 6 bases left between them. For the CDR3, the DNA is TGCGCCAGCAGCTTGTCACAGCAAGAGACCCAGTACTTC. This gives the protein CASSLSQQETQYF. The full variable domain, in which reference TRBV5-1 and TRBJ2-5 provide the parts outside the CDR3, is KAGVTQTPRYLIKTRGQQVTLSCSPISGHRSVSWYQQTPGQGLQFLFEYFSETQRNKGNFPGRFSGRQFSNSRSEMNVSTLELGDSALYLCASSLSQQETQYFGPGTRLLVL.

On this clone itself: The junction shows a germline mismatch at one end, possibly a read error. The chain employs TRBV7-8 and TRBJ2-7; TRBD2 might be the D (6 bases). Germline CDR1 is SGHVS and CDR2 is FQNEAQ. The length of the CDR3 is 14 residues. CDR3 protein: CASSLRESSNEQYF. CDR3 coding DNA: TGTGCCAGCAGCTTACGGGAGAGCTCCAACGAGCAGTACTTC.

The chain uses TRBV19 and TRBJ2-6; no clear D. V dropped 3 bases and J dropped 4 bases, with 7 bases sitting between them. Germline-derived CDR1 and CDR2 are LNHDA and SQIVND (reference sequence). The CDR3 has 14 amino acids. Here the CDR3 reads CASSISTGANVLTF. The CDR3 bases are TGTGCCAGTAGTATCTCTACGGGGGCCAACGTCCTGACTTTC.

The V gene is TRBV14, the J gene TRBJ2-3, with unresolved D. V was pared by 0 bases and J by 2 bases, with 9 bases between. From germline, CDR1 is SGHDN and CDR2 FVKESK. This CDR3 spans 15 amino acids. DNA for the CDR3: TGTGCCAGCAGCCAAGACCCACTTGTCACAGATACGCAGTATTTT. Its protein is CASSQDPLVTDTQYF. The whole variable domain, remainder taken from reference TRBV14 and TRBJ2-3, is EAGVTQFPSHSVIEKGQTVTLRCDPISGHDNLYWYRRVMGKEIKFLLHFVKESKQDESGMPNNRFLAERTGGTYSTLKVQPAELEDSGVYFCASSQDPLVTDTQYFGPGTRLTVL.